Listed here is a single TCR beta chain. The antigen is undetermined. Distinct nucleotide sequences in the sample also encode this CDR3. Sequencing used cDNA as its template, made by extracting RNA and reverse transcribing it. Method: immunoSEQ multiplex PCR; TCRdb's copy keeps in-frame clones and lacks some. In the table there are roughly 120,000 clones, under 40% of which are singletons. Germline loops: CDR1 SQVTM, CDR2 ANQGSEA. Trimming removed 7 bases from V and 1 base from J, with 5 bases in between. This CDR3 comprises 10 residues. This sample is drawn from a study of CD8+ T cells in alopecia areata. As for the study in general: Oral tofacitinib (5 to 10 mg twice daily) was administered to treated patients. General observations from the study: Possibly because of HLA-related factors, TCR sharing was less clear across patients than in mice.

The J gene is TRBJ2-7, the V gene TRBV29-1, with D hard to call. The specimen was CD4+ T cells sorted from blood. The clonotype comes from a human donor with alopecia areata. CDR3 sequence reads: CSAGSYEQYF. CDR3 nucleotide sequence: TGCAGCGCCGGGTCCTACGAGCAGTACTTC.